The present TCR beta chain was sequenced within a study of T cell responses to AZD1222 COVID-19 vaccine (dated by TCRdb to 2020 to 2022). Looking at the study overall: TCR sequencing was performed for approximately 240 trial participants, of whom about 200 were given two doses of AZD1222 and approximately 26 were given two doses of MenACWY control vaccine. Trial participants were enrolled by age into 18-55, 56-69 and 70-plus year subgroups, with approximately 150, 28 and 58 TCR-sequenced participants respectively.

The germline V gene gives CDR1 as LGHNA and CDR2 as YNFKEQ. V is clipped by 3 bases and J by 4 bases, and the sequence between their germline boundaries is 10 bases long. Its CDR3 holds 14 amino acids, cysteine through phenylalanine. Only the CDR3 part of the read is kept: 42 bases, read in frame from the first base. Worth noting for this clone: Its antigen is not yet known. There are no base qualities to consult, and no much larger clone falls within one base.

Explained via the paper, the time point label denotes: about 28 days (+/-7) after the second vaccine dose. AZD1222 recipients given second doses at about 4 weeks or at about 12 weeks were pooled, since spike-specific TCR depth and breadth were not found to differ between the two schedules. Samples from vaccinated people were obtained from the UK trials COV001 and COV002, which included a single-blind randomized controlled phase 2/3 trial of AZD1222 (ChAdOx1 nCoV-19) in healthy adults. Trial participant PBMC samples were collected at day 0 and day 28 after the second dose for TCRbeta chain sequencing. What the work shows at the level of the full study, not this receptor alone: Reportedly, almost half of the unique spike-specific TCRs recognized epitopes lying outside the regions that are mutated in the B.1.351 and B.1.1.7 variants. The 56-69-year group was small, and its depth increase did not reach significance, likely because of low power. Participants were mostly white British, with more females than males. The authors suggested clonal diversity may have been underestimated. Conclusions about previously exposed vaccinees are limited because only six or seven AZD1222 recipients were SARS-CoV-2 seropositive at baseline. After two AZD1222 doses, spike-specific TCR breadth and depth were significantly higher than at day 0 and than in MenACWY recipients. No day 14 peak-response samples were available, so repertoires were characterized only after the peak T cell response. The vaccine-associated CD4 TCRs covered the entire spike protein, and the dominant responses fell in regions 160-218 and 743-854.

The CDR3 regions of human TCRbeta chains were subjected to immunosequencing. Per the authors' processing: TCRs in the repertoires were matched against a reference library of SARS-CoV-2-specific TCRs that had been generated with the MIRA antigen-specificity platform. Breadth meant the fraction of unique TCRs that were SARS-CoV-2-associated, whereas depth meant the fraction of total T cells that were SARS-CoV-2-associated. Each spike-specific TCR was assigned to its reactive spike region and to a CD4 or CD8 class using the MIRA data. Log10-transformed breadth and depth values were compared by one-way ANOVA with Sidak's multiple comparisons tests. Here the immuneACCESS table is served through TCRdb, limited to in-frame sequences with V and J called. Missing clones are a known gap in these copies; in checked studies unresolved V genes cover under half, and the rest lacks a known reason. V, J and clone size derive from that table, while D and trimming were established from the DNA sequence. The sample profile shows tens of thousands of clones; more than 75% of them were found once. Of the sample, around 4.5% falls within the top ten clones.

This sequence uses TRBV4-2 and TRBJ1-5; perhaps TRBD1 is the D gene, with 5 bases matching. The receptor comes from an adult who received the AZD1222 COVID-19 vaccine. Here the sequenced sample was peripheral blood, taken 28 days after the second AZD1222 dose. The base sequence is TGTGCCAGCAGCCATGGGGGAGTTAATCAGCCCCAGCATTTT. This codes for CASSHGGVNQPQHF.